The T cell receptor beta chain under discussion was sequenced for a study of blood T cell repertoires in COVID-19 (dated by TCRdb to the early 2020s). For the study in its entirety: Samples from collaborators originated in the United States, Italy and Spain and spanned both the acute and convalescent phases of COVID-19. Sample metadata almost always included a de-identified subject ID, COVID-19 status, age in years and sex. The dataset comprised deeply sampled blood TCRbeta repertoires from subjects exposed to, actively infected with, or recovered from COVID-19. The repertoires were released in a freely available public database meant as a resource for research on the immune response to SARS-CoV-2. Samples were obtained from the ongoing ImmuneRACE study (first 160 participants) and from 1,254 subjects provided by 6 global collaborators. The material from the prospective study consisted of cDNA or gDNA derived from T cells, B-cell-depleted T cells, or PBMCs. Where available, HLA class I and class II types were obtained from metadata supplied by the sample provider rather than from assay-based typing.

At one collaborating source in Seattle, patients were enrolled during active infection and were followed longitudinally through the course of disease. Whole blood was collected in K2EDTA tubes by collaborating institutions according to the institutions' own protocols. For TCRbeta analysis, collaborators shipped samples in one of three forms: frozen whole blood, isolated PBMCs, or DNA extracted from either of those sample types. TCRbeta CDR3 regions were amplified from genomic DNA using the immunoSEQ Assay, a bias-controlled multiplex PCR. Processing in the source paper ran as follows. The number of nucleated cells in each sample was estimated from the amplification of reference gene primers within the assay. To quantify the absolute abundance of each unique TCRbeta CDR3 rearrangement, sequence reads were collapsed and filtered. For each sample, productive Simpson clonality was calculated by taking the square root of Simpson's diversity index across productive rearrangements. TCRdb took over this immuneACCESS table, retaining in-frame rearrangements with V and J assigned. Such tables are incomplete; in checked studies, under half of the missing clones stem from an unresolved V gene, and the remainder is unexplained. V and J calls and clone size are as listed in that table; D and trimming were resolved from the DNA. This sample gives about 220,000 clones in total; almost 85% of them show up just once. The top ten clonotypes cover about 2.4% of the sample.

The germline V gene sets CDR1 to SQVTM and CDR2 to ANQGSEA. Unmatched junction bases come to 9, with V trimmed by 8 bases and J by 3 bases. Including the terminal cysteine and phenylalanine, the CDR3 comprises 14 residues. Left in the record is the CDR3 DNA by itself, 42 bases read in frame from the first base. As to this clone: The target of this receptor is not known. No quality values exist for individual bases; no much larger clone is one base distant.

Points the paper makes about the study in general: The quantity of clinical and demographic metadata differed by source and by participant and was supplied without curation.

The clonotype was recovered from a woman aged 70-85 years with COVID-19, enrolled during active disease. Sequenced: peripheral blood. The chain was built from TRBV29-1 and TRBJ2-3, with TRBD1 identical over 9 junction bases. The sequence in DNA is TGCAGCAACAGGGGGCCCGGGTTGACAGATACGCAGTATTTT. Translation gives CSNRGPGLTDTQYF.